A single sample is the source of the 22 T cell receptor beta chains below, sequenced in a study of HIV-infected patients and healthy controls. Around 450 ng RNA was reverse transcribed with alpha and beta constant-region primers. Each of the alpha and beta chains got its own library through chain-specific third strand synthesis with indices. TCRdb ran MiXCR on the 5' RACE reads and lists one entry per CDR3 protein. Of roughly 8,900 distinct CDR3 sequences in the sample, 5.8% were seen once. The repertoire came from unfractionated whole blood and reflected all unsorted peripheral T cells. The specimen sequenced was blood. These receptors were collected from an adult in good health.

Ten or more counts support this clonotype. The chain joins TRBV9 to TRBJ2-6; D possibly corresponds to TRBD1 (5 bases). V lost 0 bases to trimming and J lost 0 bases, with 13 bases between them. The CDR3 contains 18 residues. Germline loops: CDR1 SGDLS, CDR2 YYNGEE. Here the CDR3 DNA reads TGTGCCAGCAGCGTAGGTGGCAGGGTGGTCTCTGGGGCCAACGTCCTGACTTTC. Translation: CASSVGGRVVSGANVLTF.

The rearrangement joins TRBV6-5 to TRBJ2-7; a possible D gene is TRBD2 (6 bases). The V and J ends lost 2 bases and 7 bases respectively, with 15 bases between them. Germline assignment: CDR1 MNHEY and CDR2 SVGAGI. The length of the CDR3 is 14 residues. In nucleotides, the CDR3 is TGTGCCAGCAGTTACGGCGGGAATAACTGGGAGCAGTACTTC. Residues: CASSYGGNNWEQYF.

This clonotype was detected a few times. The rearrangement links TRBV7-9 to TRBJ2-3; no reliable D call. Trimming removed 4 bases from V and 0 bases from J, with 17 bases in between. The CDR3 has 17 residues. Per the germline V gene, CDR1 is SEHNR and CDR2 is FQNEAQ (reference sequence). Here the CDR3 DNA reads TGTGCCAGCAGCTCAACTTCTAGAACGAGGAGCACAGATACGCAGTATTTT. This codes for CASSSTSRTRSTDTQYF.

In this sample, this clonotype turned up many times. The gene calls are TRBV19 and TRBJ2-1; 8 nucleotides line up with TRBD2. V shed 5 bases and J 5 bases; nucleotides not matched to a gene: 2. The CDR3 is 13 amino acids. Germline CDR1 is LNHDA and CDR2 is SQIVND (reference sequence). The CDR3 sequence: CASSSRGDNEQFF. DNA of the CDR3: TGTGCCAGTAGTTCGCGGGGGGACAATGAGCAGTTCTTC.

In its sample, this clonotype was seen a few times. This chain connects TRBV2 to TRBJ1-1; no clear D. The length of the CDR3 is 13 residues. Germline V gives CDR1 SNHLY, CDR2 FYNNEI. V lost 6 bases, J lost 1 base, and 9 bases lay in between. CDR3 amino acids: CASSPDPNTEAFF. CDR3 DNA: TGTGCCAGCAGCCCCGACCCGAACACTGAAGCTTTCTTT.

This clonotype is judged medium-sized. The chain combines TRBV6-2 or TRBV6-3 with TRBJ1-5; 7 positions match TRBD1. The length of the CDR3 is 14 residues. Germline trimming cut 6 bases from V and 5 bases from J; bases unmatched to any gene: 7. Germline assignment: CDR1 MNHEY and CDR2 SVGEGT. The CDR3 is CASRRGQPYQPQHF. The CDR3 coding sequence is TGTGCCAGCAGACGGGGACAGCCGTATCAGCCCCAGCATTTT.

This clonotype is termed medium-sized (0.01 to 0.1%). The chain has TRBV6-6 and TRBJ2-1, with D unclear. V lost 2 bases and J 3 bases, leaving 5 bases between the germline ends. The CDR3 consists of 13 residues. CDR1 and CDR2 (germline): MNHNY, SVGAGI (reference sequence). CDR3 sequence reads: CASSYGFYNEQFF. In nucleotides, the CDR3 is TGTGCCAGCAGTTACGGTTTCTACAATGAGCAGTTCTTC.

This clonotype was seen many times. The rearrangement links TRBV7-2 to TRBJ2-4; possible D gene TRBD1, 5 bases. V lost 1 base, J lost 7 bases, and 11 bases lay in between. Germline V gives CDR1 SGHTA, CDR2 FQGNSA. This CDR3 contains 14 residues. The CDR3 here is CASSLGGRANIQYF. The CDR3 coding sequence is TGTGCCAGCAGCTTAGGGGGCAGGGCTAACATTCAGTACTTC.

The rearrangement joins TRBV6-5 to TRBJ2-7; TRBD1 matches at 9 bases. Looked up from germline, CDR1 is MNHEY and CDR2 is SVGAGI. The CDR3 extends over 12 amino acids. Trimming cost V 6 bases and J 5 bases; bases outside gene matches: 2. CDR3 sequence reads: CASSRTGDEQYF. The CDR3 DNA follows: TGTGCCAGCAGCCGGACAGGGGACGAGCAGTACTTC.

At least ten counts were recorded for this clonotype. This chain links TRBV6-1 with TRBJ1-1, with D tentatively TRBD1 (5 bases). Per germline, CDR1 MNHNS and CDR2 SASEGT. V shed 6 bases and J shed 4 bases, with 18 bases lying between them. CDR3 length equals 15 residues. The CDR3 coding sequence is TGTGCCAGCAGCATATCGGACGGGGGAGGCACTGAAGCTTTCTTT. Translating it yields CASSISDGGGTEAFF.

This clonotype is termed medium-sized. The V gene is TRBV3-1, the J gene TRBJ1-5; D unresolved. CDR3 size: 15 residues. Germline CDR1 reads LGHDT; CDR2 reads YNNKEL (reference sequence). V lost 4 bases and J 0 bases, leaving 10 bases between the germline ends. CDR3 DNA sequence: TGTGCCAGCAGCCGAAGAGCAGATAGCAATCAGCCCCAGCATTTT. This codes for CASSRRADSNQPQHF. The full variable domain, rest sourced from reference TRBV3-1 and TRBJ1-5, is DTAVSQTPKYLVTQMGNDKSIKCEQNLGHDTMYWYKQDSKKFLKIMFSYNNKELIINETVPNRFSPKSPDKAHLNLHINSLELGDSAVYFCASSRRADSNQPQHFGDGTRLSIL.

This clonotype was seen at least ten times. The chain uses TRBV11-2 and TRBJ2-7; 7 positions match TRBD1. Trimming cost V 2 bases and J 1 base; bases outside gene matches: 8. Germline V gene lookup returns CDR1 SGHAT and CDR2 FQNNGV. This CDR3 spans 16 amino acids. The CDR3 DNA follows: TGTGCCAGCAGCTTATACTCCGGACAGGCTTCCTACGAGCAGTACTTC. Amino acids: CASSLYSGQASYEQYF.

This clonotype is classed as medium-sized. The V call is TRBV7-2, the J call TRBJ2-1; D is ambiguous. V shed 1 base and J shed 3 bases, with 10 bases lying between them. In germline, CDR1 is SGHTA, CDR2 FQGNSA. CDR3 length: 15 residues. CDR3 coding DNA: TGTGCCAGCAGCTTAGGCAGCGCGAGCTACAATGAGCAGTTCTTC. Translated: CASSLGSASYNEQFF.

This clonotype was recorded at least ten times. V usage is TRBV7-8 and J usage is TRBJ1-4; possible D gene TRBD1, 6 bases. V was shortened by 4 bases and J by 8 bases, with 20 bases between the two germline ends. The CDR3 has 16 residues. Germline CDR1 is SGHVS and CDR2 is FQNEAQ. The CDR3, as DNA: TGTGCCAGCAGCTGGAGCGGTGGGGGGGCTTTCGAAAAACTGTTTTTT. Translating it yields CASSWSGGGAFEKLFF.

This clonotype has a handful of counts. This chain joins TRBV4-2 and TRBJ1-2; maybe TRBD1 (6 bases). Germline assignment: CDR1 LGHNA and CDR2 YNFKEQ. Trimming shortened V by 0 bases and J by 7 bases, and 30 bases separated the two germline ends. The CDR3 extends over 20 amino acids. The CDR3 here is CASSQDVRVWGSVGGGGYTF. CDR3 DNA sequence: TGTGCCAGCAGCCAAGATGTCCGTGTTTGGGGCAGCGTTGGGGGCGGTGGCTACACCTTC.

Sample share makes this clonotype medium-sized. The chain has TRBV7-9 and TRBJ1-1; D is uncertain. The CDR3 covers 17 residues. CDR1 SEHNR and CDR2 FQNEAQ come from the germline V gene (reference sequence). V was trimmed by 6 bases and J by 5 bases, leaving 25 bases between them. For the CDR3, the DNA is TGTGCCAGCAGTTCCGTCGGTCGGGGAAAGGAACGAACTGAAGCTTTCTTT. This translates into CASSSVGRGKERTEAFF.

Relative to its sample, this clonotype is medium-sized (0.01 to 0.1%). As DNA, the CDR3 is TGTGCCAGCCGACAGGGGGACACCGGGGAGCTGTTTTTT. Translation: CASRQGDTGELFF. The V and J genes are TRBV28 and TRBJ2-2; 9 bases map to TRBD1. Germline CDR1 MDHEN, CDR2 SYDVKM. The CDR3 covers 13 residues. With V trimmed by 8 bases and J by 3 bases, 1 base remained unmatched.

This clonotype is medium-sized within its sample. V usage is TRBV11-3 and J usage is TRBJ2-5; 11 bases match TRBD2. Trimming removed 1 base from V and 3 bases from J; junction bases left unmatched: 4. Germline CDR1 reads SGHNT; CDR2 reads YENEEA. This CDR3 is built from 16 residues. CDR3 coding DNA: TGTGCCAGCAGCTTAGGAGTAGCGGGGGGGGAAGAGACCCAGTACTTC. Protein product: CASSLGVAGGEETQYF.

Judged by abundance, this clonotype is medium-sized. V usage is TRBV29-1 and J usage is TRBJ1-2; tentatively, D is TRBD1 (6 bases). Germline values: CDR1 SQVTM, CDR2 ANQGSEA. The CDR3 contains 13 residues. V lost 5 bases to trimming and J lost 9 bases, with 19 bases between them. The CDR3 nucleotides read TGCAGCGTTACCCAGGACAGAGGTAGTAGCTACACCTTC. Amino acid sequence: CSVTQDRGSSYTF.

In its sample, this clonotype is medium-sized. The gene calls are TRBV14 and TRBJ2-7; D tentatively fits TRBD1 or TRBD2 (5 bases each). Between the trimmed V and J ends, which lost 3 bases and 5 bases, there was a span of 11 bases. This CDR3 contains 13 residues. CDR1 SGHDN and CDR2 FVKESK come from the germline V gene. CDR3 in DNA: TGTGCCAGCAGCCATCCCAGGGAGCACGAGCAGTACTTC. As protein: CASSHPREHEQYF. Based on the CDR3 plus reference TRBV14 and TRBJ2-7, the full variable domain is EAGVTQFPSHSVIEKGQTVTLRCDPISGHDNLYWYRRVMGKEIKFLLHFVKESKQDESGMPNNRFLAERTGGTYSTLKVQPAELEDSGVYFCASSHPREHEQYFGPGTRLTVT.

This clonotype was recorded at least ten times. The rearrangement links TRBV23-1 to TRBJ2-5; D possibly corresponds to TRBD2 (6 bases). TRBV23-1 is an ORF, and what it does is uncertain. The CDR3 is 14 amino acids. V dropped 1 base and J dropped 4 bases, with 10 bases sitting between them. As DNA, the CDR3 is TGCGCCAGCAGTCAATGGGGGGAAGGAGAGACCCAGTACTTC. Its protein product is CASSQWGEGETQYF.

By its share, this clonotype is medium-sized (0.01 to 0.1%). The rearrangement joins TRBV29-1 to TRBJ1-1; D is undetermined. Germline-derived CDR1 and CDR2 are SQVTM and ANQGSEA. The V end lost 7 bases, the J end lost 1 base, and 13 bases lay between the germline ends. This CDR3 has 13 residues. The CDR3 spells CSAGKGTNTEAFF. The CDR3 DNA follows: TGCAGCGCTGGAAAGGGCACGAACACTGAAGCTTTCTTT.